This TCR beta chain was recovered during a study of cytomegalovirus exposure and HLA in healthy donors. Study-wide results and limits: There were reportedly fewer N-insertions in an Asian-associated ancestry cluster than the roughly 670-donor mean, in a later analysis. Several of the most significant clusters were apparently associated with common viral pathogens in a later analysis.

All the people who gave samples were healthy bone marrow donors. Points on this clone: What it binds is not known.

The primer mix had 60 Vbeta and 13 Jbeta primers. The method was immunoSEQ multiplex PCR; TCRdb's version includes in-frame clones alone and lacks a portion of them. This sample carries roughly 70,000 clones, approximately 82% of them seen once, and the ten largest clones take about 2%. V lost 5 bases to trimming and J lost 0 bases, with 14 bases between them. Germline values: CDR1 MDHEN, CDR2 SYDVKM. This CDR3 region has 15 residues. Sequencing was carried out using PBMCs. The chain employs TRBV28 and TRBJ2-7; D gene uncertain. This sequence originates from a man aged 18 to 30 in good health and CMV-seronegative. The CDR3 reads CASSPSLVSSYEQYF. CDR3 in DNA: TGTGCCAGCAGTCCCAGCCTAGTTAGCTCCTACGAGCAGTACTTC.